This passage covers 27 T cell receptor beta chains from one sample sequenced in a study of T cell responses to AZD1222 COVID-19 vaccine. The assay was immunoSEQ multiplex PCR, and TCRdb's table has in-frame clones only and misses some. This sample yields roughly 70,000 clones, of which about 80% are seen a single time; about 14% belongs to the top ten. The input for sequencing was peripheral blood, taken 28 days after the second AZD1222 dose. Source of these receptors: an adult who received the AZD1222 COVID-19 vaccine.

This chain joins TRBV9 and TRBJ1-2, with TRBD1 matching over 7 bases. Germline CDR1 reads SGDLS; CDR2 reads YYNGEE. The CDR3 covers 13 residues. Losses at the gene ends were 0 bases for V and 8 bases for J; bases not matched to a gene: 4. CDR3 DNA: TGTGCCAGCAGCGTAGGAGGGGGCGGGGGCTACACCTTC. Residues: CASSVGGGGGYTF.

The chain joins TRBV6-5 to TRBJ1-5, with 9 nucleotides matching TRBD1. This CDR3 region has 15 residues. CDR1 is MNHEY and CDR2 is SVGAGI in the germline V gene. The trim removed 2 bases at V and 6 bases at J, leaving 5 bases unmatched. This CDR3 is CASSYPTGGRQPQHF. The CDR3 nucleotides are TGTGCCAGCAGTTACCCAACAGGGGGCCGTCAGCCCCAGCATTTT.

The genes are TRBV11-3 and TRBJ1-6; tentatively, D is TRBD1 (5 bases). Trimming shortened V by 4 bases and J by 10 bases, and 11 bases separated the two germline ends. CDR1 and CDR2 (germline): SGHNT, YENEEA. The CDR3 loop spans 13 amino acids. The CDR3 sequence is CASSSSRDSPLHF. In nucleotides, the CDR3 is TGTGCCAGCAGCTCCAGCAGGGACTCACCCCTCCACTTT.

This chain uses TRBV18 with TRBJ1-2, with 7 nucleotides matching TRBD1. The CDR3 runs to 14 residues. Germline CDR1 KGHSH, CDR2 LQKENI. V lost 3 bases and J lost 7; bases outside the gene matches: 8. The CDR3 protein is CASSPPGGSFGYTF. Written as DNA, the CDR3 is TGTGCCAGCTCACCGCCAGGGGGTTCTTTTGGCTACACCTTC. The entire variable domain, with the rest obtained from reference TRBV18 and TRBJ1-2, is as follows: NAGVMQNPRHLVRRRGQEARLRCSPMKGHSHVYWYRQLPEEGLKFMVYLQKENIIDESGMPKERFSAEFPKEGPSILRIQQVVRGDSAAYFCASSPPGGSFGYTFGSGTRLTVV.

J is TRBJ2-5 and V is TRBV7-6; D is ambiguous. The CDR3 is 12 residues long. CDR1 is SGHVS, CDR2 FNYEAQ, per germline. Trimming removed 1 base at V and 2 bases at J, with 2 bases between. The CDR3: CASSLVQETQYF. The CDR3 DNA sequence: TGTGCCAGCAGCTTAGTGCAAGAGACCCAGTACTTC.

This chain joins TRBV1 and TRBJ2-7. TRBV1 has pseudogene status. The CDR3 is 15 residues long. The CDR3 loop reads CTSSQAGPGLYEQYF. Written as DNA, the CDR3 is TGCACCAGCAGCCAAGCGGGACCCGGCCTCTACGAGCAGTACTTC.

V usage is TRBV5-8 and J usage is TRBJ2-2; TRBD2 is a possible D gene (6 bases). Trimming removed 4 bases from V and 2 bases from J, with 15 bases in between. This CDR3 has 16 amino acids. Germline CDR1 and CDR2: SGHTS and YDEGEE. This CDR3 reads CASSGGTWLNTGELFF. CDR3 DNA: TGTGCCAGCAGCGGGGGGACTTGGCTAAACACCGGGGAGCTGTTTTTT.

The genes are TRBV5-1 and TRBJ2-5, with TRBD1 as a possible D gene (6 bases). The CDR3 spans 16 residues. The germline V and J ends were trimmed by 0 bases and 1 base, with 13 bases remaining between them. Germline assignment: CDR1 SGHRS and CDR2 YFSETQ. This CDR3 is CASSLEAGVFQETQYF. Here the CDR3 DNA reads TGCGCCAGCAGCTTGGAGGCAGGGGTTTTCCAAGAGACCCAGTACTTC.

This chain uses TRBV6-5 with TRBJ1-5; no definite D call. This CDR3 is built from 13 residues. The V end lost 6 bases, the J end lost 5 bases, and 11 bases lay between the germline ends. The germline V gene encodes CDR1 MNHEY and CDR2 SVGAGI. The CDR3 protein is CASSPTRDQPQHF. The CDR3 DNA reads TGTGCCAGCAGCCCGACAAGGGATCAGCCCCAGCATTTT.

The rearrangement links TRBV3-1 (or the pseudogene TRBV3-2) to TRBJ2-7, with TRBD2 matching over 8 bases. The CDR3 has 14 amino acids. Trimming cost V 3 bases and J 5 bases; bases outside gene matches: 6. Germline V gene lookup returns CDR1 LGHDT and CDR2 YNNKEL (reference sequence). CDR3 amino acids: CASSHRGGSDEQYF. For the CDR3, the DNA is TGTGCCAGCAGCCATCGGGGGGGCTCGGACGAGCAGTACTTC.

V usage is TRBV7-6 and J usage is TRBJ2-7; 7 bases align to TRBD1. Looked up from germline, CDR1 is SGHVS and CDR2 is FNYEAQ. This CDR3 region has 13 residues. V shed 5 bases, J shed 6 bases, and the junction held 7 bases outside the gene matches. The CDR3 bases are TGTGCCAGCAGCCCGACAGGGTCCGGCGAGCAGTACTTC. It yields the protein CASSPTGSGEQYF.

The chain joins TRBV3-1 (or the pseudogene TRBV3-2) to TRBJ1-3, with no clear D. The CDR3 runs to 17 residues. Per germline, CDR1 LGHDT and CDR2 YNNKEL (reference sequence). V was pared by 1 base and J by 2 bases, with 15 bases between. Here the CDR3 reads CASSQALGVRAGNTIYF. CDR3 sequence (DNA): TGTGCCAGCAGCCAAGCCCTTGGGGTCCGGGCTGGAAACACCATATATTTT.

The chain uses TRBV4-2 and TRBJ2-1, with 9 bases aligning to TRBD1. Losses at the gene ends were 4 bases for V and 4 bases for J; bases not matched to a gene: 5. This CDR3 region has 15 residues. From germline, CDR1 is LGHNA and CDR2 YNFKEQ. Here the CDR3 reads CASSPGTGTYNEQFF. The CDR3 nucleotides read TGTGCCAGCAGCCCCGGGACAGGGACATACAATGAGCAGTTCTTC.

This chain joins TRBV9 and TRBJ2-7; D gene ambiguous. This CDR3 has 14 residues. V was trimmed by 0 bases and J by 3 bases, leaving 10 bases between them. Germline V gives CDR1 SGDLS, CDR2 YYNGEE. The chain's CDR3 is CASSVDGFLYEQYF. The DNA of the CDR3 is TGTGCCAGCAGCGTAGATGGGTTCCTCTACGAGCAGTACTTC.

This clone has a single count. This chain uses TRBV12-3 or TRBV12-4 with TRBJ2-5, with D perhaps matching TRBD2 (5 bases). Trimming shortened V by 7 bases and J by 2 bases, and 11 bases separated the two germline ends. The CDR3 sequence is 13 residues long. CDR3 residues: CASTTSGQETQYF. The CDR3 nucleotides read TGTGCCAGCACCACTTCGGGGCAAGAGACCCAGTACTTC.

Only a few counts were recorded for this clone. The V and J genes are TRBV2 and TRBJ1-5; D may be TRBD1 (5 bases). The germline CDR1 and CDR2 sequences are SNHLY and FYNNEI. The CDR3 contains 15 residues. V shed 8 bases and J shed 4 bases, with 18 bases lying between them. DNA of the CDR3: TGTGCCAGCGGGACGGGCCGCCGCGAGAATCAGCCCCAGCATTTT. Translation: CASGTGRRENQPQHF.

The chain uses TRBV19 and TRBJ2-1; 11 bases fit TRBD2. The CDR3 is 13 amino acids. From germline, CDR1 is LNHDA and CDR2 SQIVND (reference sequence). V shed 1 base and J 15 bases; nucleotides not matched to a gene: 5. The CDR3 sequence is CASSIVSGGALFF. The CDR3 DNA reads TGTGCCAGTAGTATAGTTAGCGGGGGGGCTCTGTTCTTC. Variable domain in full (rest from reference TRBV19 and TRBJ2-1): DGGITQSPKYLFRKEGQNVTLSCEQNLNHDAMYWYRQDPGQGLRLIYYSQIVNDFQKGDIAEGYSVSREKKESFPLTVTSAQKNPTAFYLCASSIVSGGALFFGPGTRLTVL.

The chain has TRBV2 and TRBJ2-3; unclear D gene. Trimming pared 6 bases from V and 4 bases from J, leaving 8 bases between. Germline CDR1 is SNHLY and CDR2 is FYNNEI. The length of the CDR3 is 12 residues. The CDR3 is CASSAQADTQYF. The DNA for the CDR3 is TGTGCCAGCAGCGCACAAGCAGATACGCAGTATTTT.

The chain links TRBV6-5 to TRBJ2-5; a weak D match, TRBD2 (6 bases). The CDR3 extends over 15 amino acids. Germline assignment: CDR1 MNHEY and CDR2 SVGAGI. Trimming removed 6 bases at V and 0 bases at J, with 14 bases between. DNA of the CDR3: TGTGCCAGCAGAGCTCGGGGGTCCTACCAAGAGACCCAGTACTTC. Its translation: CASRARGSYQETQYF.

This clone has only one observation. The rearrangement uses TRBV30 and TRBJ1-2; D unclear. The length of the CDR3 is 13 residues. Trimming pared 0 bases from V and 0 bases from J, leaving 5 bases between. Germline V gene sequence: CDR1 GTSNPN, CDR2 SVGIG (reference sequence). The DNA of the CDR3 is TGTGCCTGGAGTGTACGTACTAACTATGGCTACACCTTC. It specifies CAWSVRTNYGYTF.

V gene TRBV24-1 combines with J gene TRBJ2-3, with D possibly TRBD1 on 5 matching bases. Germline assignment: CDR1 KGHDR and CDR2 SFDVKD. The CDR3 consists of 14 residues. Trimming pared 3 bases from V and 1 base from J, leaving 7 bases between. This chain's CDR3 is CATSDARGTDTQYF. The CDR3 DNA reads as TGTGCCACCAGTGATGCCAGGGGCACAGATACGCAGTATTTT.

This sequence joins TRBV10-3 and TRBJ2-3; 10 bases are a match to TRBD2. Trimming removed 6 bases from V and 0 bases from J; junction bases left unmatched: 24. Germline CDR1 and CDR2: ENHRY and SYGVKD. The length of the CDR3 is 22 residues. Here the CDR3 reads CAISRAIILAGKLNTSTDTQYF. CDR3 in DNA: TGTGCCATCAGCCGTGCCATAATACTAGCGGGGAAACTGAATACGAGCACAGATACGCAGTATTTT.

This chain's CDR3 is CASSSPGGYTF. Written as DNA, the CDR3 is TGTGCCAGTAGTTCGCCGGGTGGCTACACCTTC. This rearrangement joins TRBV19 to TRBJ1-2; D ambiguous. The V end lost 5 bases, the J end lost 7 bases, and 8 bases lay between the germline ends. CDR3 length: 11 amino acids. The germline CDR1 and CDR2 sequences are LNHDA and SQIVND (reference sequence). The variable domain in full, with the rest retrieved from reference TRBV19 and TRBJ1-2, is DGGITQSPKYLFRKEGQNVTLSCEQNLNHDAMYWYRQDPGQGLRLIYYSQIVNDFQKGDIAEGYSVSREKKESFPLTVTSAQKNPTAFYLCASSSPGGYTFGSGTRLTVV.

The chain links TRBV13 to TRBJ2-3; 8 nucleotides match TRBD2. V was pared by 6 bases and J by 0 bases, with 8 bases of the junction left unmatched. The CDR3 loop spans 16 amino acids. CDR1 PRHDT and CDR2 FYEKMQ come from the germline V gene (reference sequence). CDR3 DNA sequence: TGTGCCAGCAGGCTAGCGGGTTACGCTAGCACAGATACGCAGTATTTT. Amino acid sequence: CASRLAGYASTDTQYF.

J is TRBJ2-5 and V is TRBV7-9, with 8 bases fitting TRBD1. J was trimmed by 4 bases and V by 1 base; bases with no gene match: 11. The germline CDR1 and CDR2 sequences are SEHNR and FQNEAQ (reference sequence). This CDR3 contains 17 residues. The CDR3 sequence: CASSLGQGARLGETQYF. The CDR3, as DNA: TGTGCCAGCAGCTTAGGGCAGGGGGCGCGACTTGGAGAGACCCAGTACTTC.

The V call is TRBV11-2, the J call TRBJ1-3; 7 bases align to TRBD1. The CDR3 extends over 15 amino acids. Trimming cost V 5 bases and J 0 bases; bases outside gene matches: 4. The germline V gene encodes CDR1 SGHAT and CDR2 FQNNGV. The chain's CDR3 is CASSPDRDSGNTIYF. The CDR3, as DNA: TGTGCCAGCAGCCCAGACAGGGACTCTGGAAACACCATATATTTT.

A single count supports this clone. The chain employs TRBV9 and TRBJ1-4, with 7 bases fitting TRBD1. Per germline, CDR1 SGDLS and CDR2 YYNGEE. CDR3 length equals 15 residues. J was trimmed by 7 bases and V by 3 bases; bases with no gene match: 9. CDR3 region: CASSAITGVGEKLFF. For the CDR3, the DNA is TGTGCCAGCAGCGCGATTACAGGGGTGGGTGAAAAACTGTTTTTT. Filled out from reference TRBV9 and TRBJ1-4, the complete variable domain reads DSGVTQTPKHLITATGQRVTLRCSPRSGDLSVYWYQQSLDQGLQFLIQYYNGEERAKGNILERFSAQQFPDLHSELNLSSLELGDSALYFCASSAITGVGEKLFFGSGTQLSVL.